The subject of this entry is one T cell receptor (beta chain). V lost 3 bases to trimming and J lost 5 bases, with 8 bases between them. Germline V gene data show CDR1 as KGHSH and CDR2 as LQKENI. This CDR3 has 13 amino acids. These data are taken from a study of blood T cell repertoires in COVID-19. Study summary: Acute-phase and convalescent COVID-19 samples originated in the United States, Italy and Spain.

Libraries were prepared by immunoSEQ multiplex PCR; TCRdb keeps only in-frame clonotypes and omits some of them. Counted here are a few hundred thousand clones, about 85% occurring once; the ten biggest clones make up more than 10%. This clonotype was sampled from a woman younger than 35 who had recovered from COVID-19. The V call is TRBV18, the J call TRBJ1-5; tentative D call: TRBD1 (5 bases). The material sequenced was peripheral blood. The CDR3 sequence: CASSPDTYQPQHF. CDR3 bases: TGTGCCAGCTCACCGGACACTTATCAGCCCCAGCATTTT.